By share of the sample, the clone carrying this T cell receptor (delta chain) is medium-sized. TCRdb used CATT to re-call clones from the RT-PCR reads. The sample has 2,000 to 2,500 delta-chain clones, around 4.1% seen once; the top ten hold 41%. V lost 3 bases, J lost 4 bases, and 23 bases lay in between. This CDR3 spans 17 amino acids. Germline CDR1 GEAIGNYY, CDR2 EKD. This sample is part of a study of gamma-delta T cells after stem cell transplantation. Input material: gamma-delta T cells. This clonotype originated in a human donor. It is not recorded whose cells these are; they may come from a transplant donor. The chain recombines TRDV2 with TRDJ1, with D maybe TRDD3 (6 bases). The CDR3: CACDPWGSSIEGDKLIF. As DNA, the CDR3 is TGTGCCTGTGACCCCTGGGGATCCTCGATCGAAGGCGATAAACTCATCTTT.